This section outlines one T cell receptor (beta chain) sequence together with its context. Its target is not known. Those who donated were healthy bone marrow donors. The data were taken from a study of cytomegalovirus exposure and HLA in healthy donors. Study-level findings and limits: The productive fraction for most TCR beta V segments was about 87% or about 30% in an earlier analysis.

After removal of 2 bases from V and 2 bases from J, the junction contained 9 bases not matched to a gene. The CDR3 has 17 amino acids. Germline values: CDR1 MNHNS, CDR2 SASEGT. The primer mix had 60 Vbeta and 13 Jbeta primers. TCRdb keeps only in-frame clones here, not all; method: immunoSEQ multiplex PCR. The sample lists about 110,000 clones; 76% were seen once. The sequence was collected from a man in his forties or fifties in good health and CMV-seropositive. Sequencing was done on a sample of PBMCs. The chain is built from TRBV6-1 and TRBJ2-1; TRBD2 agrees at 7 bases. Here the CDR3 DNA reads TGTGCCAGCAGTGAAATCTGGGGAGCGGGAACCTACAATGAGCAGTTCTTC. Amino acids: CASSEIWGAGTYNEQFF.